This entry concerns a single T cell receptor beta chain. Its cognate antigen has yet to be identified. Per-nucleotide qualities are absent, and no much larger clonotype sits a single base away. Using the deep immunoSEQ assay, multiplex PCR amplified TCR CDR3 regions from genomic DNA. Extracted genomic DNA from each cell subset was distributed evenly across all wells of several immunoSEQ 96-well plates, and each plate was treated as a replicate. Each replicate PCR for sorted subsets received around 210 ng genomic DNA, equal to about 30,000 T cell genomes. Purified libraries were quantified with a Qubit 3.0 fluorometer, sized on a Bioanalyzer 2100, and re-quantified with the KAPA Library Quantification kit. Every immunoSEQ 96-well plate was sequenced on a separate single-read 150-cycle Illumina NextSeq 550 flow cell. In the original analysis: Because the immunoSEQ output included only junctional sequences and no quality scores, the filtering could not be the same as the filtering used for full-length reads. Sequences were annotated with PyIR, a Python wrapper for IgBLAST v1.9, using IMGT germline references to assign V/J genes and CDR3. Reads were removed for weak V/J assignments (E-value above 1e-6), missing CDR3, stop codons, out-of-frame junctions, or ambiguous translated residues. V3J clonotypes were defined as sequences sharing an identical inferred V gene, J gene, and CDR3 amino acid sequence. The percentage overlap between two repertoires was calculated by dividing the number of shared unique clonotypes by the size of the smaller repertoire. Three approaches were used to assess repertoire richness: RTK rarefaction, the Chao1 estimator, and Recon v2.1 estimates of unobserved clonotypes. For all TCRbeta clonotypes obtained by the gDNA method from four donors, generation probabilities were computed with OLGA. Drawn from immuneACCESS, this table holds only the in-frame rearrangements with V and J called that TCRdb kept. Clones are partly lost; checked studies trace under half to an unresolved V gene and leave the rest unexplained. D and trimming come from the DNA, and the V and J calls and clone size come from that table. The sample profile shows approximately 940,000 clones; about 80% of them were found once. The ten largest clones capture 1.5% of the sample.

Healthy HIV-negative adults with no recently reported acute infections or vaccinations were included as donors. Only Caucasian adults living in Nashville, Tennessee, USA were represented among the donors. CD4+ T cells were enriched through magnetic negative selection, after which naive cells were positively selected on CD45RA and the remaining negative fraction served as the memory subset. Blood was obtained by leukapheresis, after which PBMCs were separated by Ficoll-Histopaque density gradient centrifugation and cryopreserved in liquid nitrogen vapor phase. Purity and quantity of every magnetically sorted T cell population were checked by analytical flow cytometry. Genomic DNA was isolated from every sorted fraction and measured by UV absorbance on a Nanodrop 2000c. The data are from a study of shared clonotypes between healthy human individuals (dated by TCRdb to 2020 to 2022). Concerning the study at large: The cohort included three men and a couple of women between 18 and 49 years of age. To estimate repertoire size and how much clonotypes are shared between individuals, the study performed deep sequencing of blood TCR repertoires from five healthy adults. Libraries were prepared and TCR repertoires were sequenced by different laboratories using diverse techniques, in order to increase sequencing depth and limit assay-specific biases. For each donor, CD4 naive and CD4 memory were each run on three plates, CD8 naive on two plates, and CD8 memory on one plate. Leukapheresis yielded between about 0.94 and 8.9 billion PBMCs per donor.

Broad study findings and their caveats: The small number of donors limited the genetic and exposure-history diversity represented. Even with the large sequencing depth, rarefaction of the sorted-subset datasets indicated that sequencing was incomplete. Pairwise subsampling indicated that sequencing depth was expected to affect the degree of clonotype sharing among donors. When several donors were compared, the shared fraction of clonotypes was roughly 5% for naive CD4, 3.5% for naive CD8, 2.3% for memory CD4, and 0.4% for memory CD8. Larger estimated clonotype richness was generally found for naive subsets than for memory subsets. Compared with non-shared clonotypes, the clonotypes found in all four sorted-subset donors had higher generation probabilities. Sampling was restricted to blood, and TCR repertoires in tissues likely differ from the TCR repertoires found in blood.

This sequence originates from a man aged 18 to 29 in good health. Sequences were obtained from memory CD4+ T cells sorted from blood. The intended sense of this specimen's cell subset or site label: CD45RA-negative fraction.

The CDR3 in this case is CASSPGGQGGVIGAQYF. The bases read TGTGCCAGCAGCCCCGGAGGCCAGGGCGGAGTCATTGGGGCCCAGTACTTC. The sequence links TRBV5-4 to TRBJ2-5, with the D gene possibly TRBD1 or TRBD2, each one fitting 5 bases. V lost 4 bases and J lost 9 bases; the stretch between them is 28 bases long. The CDR3 runs 17 residues from the cysteine to the phenylalanine. Just the 51-base CDR3 DNA is kept, in frame starting at base 1. CDR1 SGHNT and CDR2 YYREEE are derived from the germline V gene (reference sequence).